This T cell receptor (beta chain) appears in the sequencing data of a study of response to subunit inactivated influenza vaccine. Study observations and caveats: The authors put forward the suggestion that each seasonal influenza vaccination may bring in only a limited number of new T cells.

For this clonotype: Its antigen is currently unknown.

V shed 2 bases and J 0 bases; nucleotides not matched to a gene: 5. This CDR3 is built from 16 residues. CDR1 is DFQATT, CDR2 SNEGSKA, per germline (reference sequence). In TCRdb, the RT-PCR reads were re-called with MiXCR into one record per CDR3 protein. Of around 600,000 distinct CDR3 sequences listed, 10% to 12% are singletons. The sample was also reused in another study, on T cells expressing NK-cell markers. That publication notes: cDNA encoding TCR beta was synthesized via 5'RACE template switching incorporating UMIs. In roughly six donors, dominant CD3+CD56+NKG2C+ clonotypes ranked among the top 10 CD8+ clonotypes. The same clonotypes also predominated in the CD3+CD56-NKG2C+ fraction of a handful of donors.

The V and J genes are TRBV20-1 and TRBJ1-1, with 11 bases identical to TRBD1. Sequenced material: PBMCs from blood, taken on the day of vaccination. The receptor's source is a man aged 50 to 59 who received an inactivated influenza vaccine. Here the CDR3 DNA reads TGCAGTGCTAGAATTGGACAGGGGGCTATGAACACTGAAGCTTTCTTT. Translation: CSARIGQGAMNTEAFF.